The 2 T cell receptor beta chains below come from one sample, sequenced in a study of CXCR3-negative and CXCR3-positive naive CD8 T cells. General study findings and limits: Researchers report that CXCR3-positive naive cells carry more hydrophobic TRB CDR3s than CXCR3-negative naive cells.

Carrying UMI labels, the TRB cDNA libraries were prepared through 5' RACE. TCRdb reprocessed the 5' RACE reads and stores each CDR3 protein as one record, lacking DNA. The table lists more than 80,000 distinct CDR3 sequences. Which antigens these TCRs recognize remains unknown. Input material: naive CXCR3+ CD8+ T cells from blood. Stated subset: CD45RO-CCR7+CD27+CD95- naive CD8+ T cells expressing CXCR3 (TNR3+). The source of these receptors is a human donor in good health. Some clones in this sample may be carry-over from other donors' samples.

The CDR3 is CSARYDRGFTDTQYF. V usage is TRBV20-1 and J usage is TRBJ2-3; the TRBD1 assignment by TCRdb is unverifiable without DNA. The germline V gene encodes CDR1 DFQATT and CDR2 SNEGSKA (reference sequence). This CDR3 is built from 15 residues.

This sequence joins TRBV28 and TRBJ2-7; TCRdb names TRBD1, which stays unverified in the absence of DNA. Looked up from germline, CDR1 is MDHEN and CDR2 is SYDVKM. The length of the CDR3 is 13 residues. CDR3 region: CASSNRVSYGQYF.